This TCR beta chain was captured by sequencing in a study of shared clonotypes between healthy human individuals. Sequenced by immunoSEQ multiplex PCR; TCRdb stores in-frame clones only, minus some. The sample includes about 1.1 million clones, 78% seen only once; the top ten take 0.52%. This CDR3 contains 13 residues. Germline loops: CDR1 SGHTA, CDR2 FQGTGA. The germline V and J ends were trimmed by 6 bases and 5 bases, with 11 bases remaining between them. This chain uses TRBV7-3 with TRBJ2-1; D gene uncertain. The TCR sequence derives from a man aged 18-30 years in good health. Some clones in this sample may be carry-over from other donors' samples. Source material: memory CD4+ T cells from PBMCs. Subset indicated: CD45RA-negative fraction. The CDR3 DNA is TGTGCCAGCAGATTAGGCCCCGACAATGAGCAGTTCTTC. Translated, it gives CASRLGPDNEQFF.